These T cell receptor beta chains were read from a single sample in a study of PD-L1 blockade in urothelial cancer. Assay: immunoSEQ multiplex PCR; the TCRdb copy retains only in-frame clones and omits some. The data show 90,000 or so clones, with 90% seen just once and 1.5% to 2% held by the top ten. Sequencing used PBMCs, obtained around atezolizumab (anti-PD-L1) treatment. The source of these receptors is a man in his 60s with urothelial cancer. Both conserved end residues are part of each CDR3. The D gene is left open where the match is weak. Clone size is stated in some rows and not others, as once, few, many or a class when expanded.

abundance: NA
v_gene: TRBV7-6
j_gene: TRBJ2-5
d_gene: TRBD2
CDR3aa: CASSHSLAGGETQYF
CDR3nt: TGTGCCAGCAGCCATTCTCTAGCGGGGGGAGAGACCCAGTACTTC

abundance: NA
v_gene: TRBV30
j_gene: TRBJ2-1
d_gene: TRBD2
CDR3aa: CAWSVAGGSFDEQFF
CDR3nt: TGTGCCTGGAGTGTAGCGGGGGGATCCTTCGATGAGCAGTTCTTC

abundance: NA
v_gene: TRBV4-1
j_gene: TRBJ2-3
d_gene: TRBD2
CDR3aa: CASSRLLAGGPRTDTQYF
CDR3nt: TGCGCCAGCAGCCGGTTGTTGGCGGGAGGGCCCCGCACAGATACGCAGTATTTT

abundance: NA
v_gene: TRBV4-3
j_gene: TRBJ2-7
d_gene: TRBD1
CDR3aa: CASSPGQVSEQYF
CDR3nt: TGCGCCAGCAGCCCGGGACAGGTCTCCGAGCAGTACTTC

abundance: NA
v_gene: TRBV20-1
j_gene: TRBJ1-2
d_gene: NA
CDR3aa: CGGRGLGGYTF
CDR3nt: TGCGGCGGCAGGGGATTAGGAGGCTACACCTTC

abundance: NA
v_gene: TRBV5-6
j_gene: TRBJ1-2
d_gene: NA
CDR3aa: CASRPRGMGNYGYTF
CDR3nt: TGTGCCAGCAGACCCCGAGGGATGGGGAACTATGGCTACACCTTC

abundance: NA
v_gene: TRBV10-2
j_gene: TRBJ1-4
d_gene: NA
CDR3aa: CASRGVYTNEKLFF
CDR3nt: TGCGCCAGCAGGGGCGTTTACACTAATGAAAAACTGTTTTTT

abundance: NA
v_gene: TRBV7-2
j_gene: TRBJ2-7
d_gene: TRBD2
CDR3aa: CASSPSPGTSGKQYF
CDR3nt: TGTGCCAGCAGCCCAAGCCCCGGGACTAGCGGGAAGCAGTACTTC

abundance: once
v_gene: TRBV7-9
j_gene: TRBJ2-7
d_gene: TRBD2
CDR3aa: CASSSPHTTSGAYEQYF
CDR3nt: TGTGCCAGCAGCTCACCCCACACGACTAGCGGGGCGTACGAGCAGTACTTC

abundance: NA
v_gene: TRBV2
j_gene: TRBJ2-5
d_gene: NA
CDR3aa: CASSEDNQETQYF
CDR3nt: TGTGCCAGCAGTGAGGACAACCAAGAGACCCAGTACTTC

abundance: NA
v_gene: TRBV5-6
j_gene: TRBJ1-5
d_gene: NA
CDR3aa: CASSSGWGDQPQHF
CDR3nt: TGTGCCAGCAGCTCCGGGTGGGGCGATCAGCCCCAGCATTTT

abundance: NA
v_gene: TRBV5-8
j_gene: TRBJ1-5
d_gene: NA
CDR3aa: CASSLAAPGTQHF
CDR3nt: TGTGCCAGCAGCTTGGCTGCCCCGGGGACCCAGCATTTT

abundance: NA
v_gene: TRBV28
j_gene: TRBJ2-3
d_gene: TRBD2
CDR3aa: CASSLRTSGTSTDTQYF
CDR3nt: TGTGCCAGCAGTCTGCGGACTAGCGGAACTAGCACAGATACGCAGTATTTT

abundance: NA
v_gene: TRBV2
j_gene: TRBJ2-5
d_gene: TRBD2
CDR3aa: CASFRAGEETQYF
CDR3nt: TGTGCCAGCTTTCGAGCGGGGGAAGAGACCCAGTACTTC

abundance: NA
v_gene: TRBV7-2
j_gene: TRBJ2-1
d_gene: TRBD2
CDR3aa: CASSFTRGDNEQFF
CDR3nt: TGTGCCAGCAGTTTCACCCGGGGGGACAATGAGCAGTTCTTC

abundance: NA
v_gene: TRBV28
j_gene: TRBJ2-2
d_gene: TRBD1
CDR3aa: CASSPAGTANTGELFF
CDR3nt: TGTGCCAGCAGCCCAGCCGGGACAGCGAACACCGGGGAGCTGTTTTTT

abundance: NA
v_gene: TRBV5-1
j_gene: TRBJ1-1
d_gene: NA
CDR3aa: CASSSDRMNTEAFF
CDR3nt: TGCGCCAGCAGCTCGGACAGAATGAACACTGAAGCTTTCTTT

abundance: few
v_gene: TRBV6-1
j_gene: TRBJ2-7
d_gene: TRBD2
CDR3aa: CASSNGGTARVEQYF
CDR3nt: TGTGCCAGCAGTAACGGGGGGACTGCCCGCGTCGAGCAGTACTTC

abundance: NA
v_gene: TRBV19
j_gene: TRBJ1-2
d_gene: TRBD1
CDR3aa: CASSPDGTVYGYTF
CDR3nt: TGTGCCAGTAGTCCTGACGGGACAGTCTATGGCTACACCTTC

abundance: few
v_gene: TRBV7-9
j_gene: TRBJ1-5
d_gene: NA
CDR3aa: CASSPDQGPNQPQHF
CDR3nt: TGTGCCAGCAGCCCTGACCAGGGGCCCAATCAGCCCCAGCATTTT

abundance: NA
v_gene: TRBV29-1
j_gene: TRBJ1-2
d_gene: TRBD1
CDR3aa: CSDGTGLDYTF
CDR3nt: TGCAGCGACGGGACAGGGCTCGACTACACCTTC

abundance: NA
v_gene: TRBV6-4
j_gene: TRBJ2-3
d_gene: TRBD2
CDR3aa: CANHGWRGGTDTQYF
CDR3nt: TGTGCCAACCATGGATGGCGGGGGGGCACAGATACGCAGTATTTT

abundance: NA
v_gene: TRBV7-9
j_gene: TRBJ2-2
d_gene: NA
CDR3aa: CASSLALAGDTGELFF
CDR3nt: TGTGCCAGCAGCTTAGCACTAGCCGGGGACACCGGGGAGCTGTTTTTT

abundance: NA
v_gene: TRBV2
j_gene: TRBJ1-3
d_gene: NA
CDR3aa: CASSSRQIGNTIYF
CDR3nt: TGTGCCAGCAGTTCGAGACAGATTGGAAACACCATATATTTT

abundance: NA
v_gene: TRBV11-2
j_gene: TRBJ2-3
d_gene: TRBD1
CDR3aa: CASNRGFDTQYF
CDR3nt: TGTGCCAGCAACAGGGGTTTTGATACGCAGTATTTT

abundance: NA
v_gene: TRBV2
j_gene: TRBJ1-4
d_gene: TRBD1
CDR3aa: CASSVRTGDEKLFF
CDR3nt: TGTGCCAGCAGTGTAAGGACAGGGGATGAAAAACTGTTTTTT

abundance: NA
v_gene: TRBV7-3
j_gene: TRBJ2-1
d_gene: TRBD2
CDR3aa: CASSLTEVSGGNNRSYNEQFF
CDR3nt: TGTGCCAGCAGCTTAACTGAGGTGTCGGGAGGGAACAACCGCTCCTACAATGAGCAGTTCTTC

abundance: few
v_gene: TRBV7-3
j_gene: TRBJ2-1
d_gene: NA
CDR3aa: CASSLLETGEQFF
CDR3nt: TGTGCCAGCAGCTTACTGGAGACGGGTGAGCAGTTCTTC

abundance: NA
v_gene: TRBV11-1
j_gene: TRBJ2-7
d_gene: NA
CDR3aa: CASSLTDSYEQYF
CDR3nt: TGTGCCAGCAGCTTAACGGACAGCTACGAGCAGTACTTC

abundance: NA
v_gene: TRBV6-6
j_gene: TRBJ1-1
d_gene: TRBD1
CDR3aa: CASSPGTGNTEAFF
CDR3nt: TGTGCCAGCAGTCCCGGGACAGGGAACACTGAAGCTTTCTTT

abundance: once
v_gene: TRBV4-1
j_gene: TRBJ1-2
d_gene: NA
CDR3aa: CASSSRTASTNYGYTF
CDR3nt: TGCGCCAGCAGCTCCCGGACTGCATCAACTAACTATGGCTACACCTTC

abundance: NA
v_gene: TRBV6-5
j_gene: TRBJ1-5
d_gene: TRBD1
CDR3aa: CASRGQGGNQPQHF
CDR3nt: TGTGCCAGCCGGGGACAGGGGGGGAATCAGCCCCAGCATTTT

abundance: once
v_gene: TRBV18
j_gene: TRBJ2-7
d_gene: TRBD1
CDR3aa: CASSPRKDRDGEQYF
CDR3nt: TGTGCCAGCTCACCTCGGAAGGACAGGGATGGCGAGCAGTACTTC

abundance: NA
v_gene: TRBV7-2
j_gene: TRBJ2-5
d_gene: NA
CDR3aa: CASSLDGETQYF
CDR3nt: TGTGCCAGCAGCTTAGACGGGGAGACCCAGTACTTC

abundance: NA
v_gene: TRBV7-9
j_gene: TRBJ1-1
d_gene: NA
CDR3aa: CASSLAGVYTEAFF
CDR3nt: TGTGCCAGCAGCTTAGCAGGGGTGTACACTGAAGCTTTCTTT

abundance: NA
v_gene: TRBV7-2
j_gene: TRBJ2-1
d_gene: NA
CDR3aa: CASSSQTLQVHEQFF
CDR3nt: TGTGCCAGCAGCTCACAGACCTTACAGGTACATGAGCAGTTCTTC

abundance: NA
v_gene: TRBV7-2
j_gene: TRBJ2-3
d_gene: TRBD2
CDR3aa: CASSLGVVAGGTDTQYF
CDR3nt: TGTGCCAGCAGCTTAGGGGTGGTTGCGGGAGGCACAGATACGCAGTATTTT

abundance: once
v_gene: TRBV7-2
j_gene: TRBJ2-1
d_gene: TRBD2
CDR3aa: CASAGGTASNEQFF
CDR3nt: TGTGCCAGCGCGGGGGGGACAGCTTCCAATGAGCAGTTCTTC

abundance: NA
v_gene: TRBV5-8
j_gene: TRBJ2-2
d_gene: TRBD2
CDR3aa: CASSLGLAGAAGELFF
CDR3nt: TGTGCCAGCAGCCTCGGACTAGCGGGAGCAGCCGGGGAGCTGTTTTTT

abundance: NA
v_gene: TRBV5-5
j_gene: TRBJ1-6
d_gene: NA
CDR3aa: CASSLDRVSYNSPLHF
CDR3nt: TGTGCCAGCAGCTTGGACAGGGTCTCCTATAATTCACCCCTCCACTTT

abundance: NA
v_gene: TRBV28
j_gene: TRBJ2-7
d_gene: TRBD2
CDR3aa: CASSFGTSGTHSYEQYF
CDR3nt: TGTGCCAGCAGTTTCGGGACTAGCGGGACCCACTCCTACGAGCAGTACTTC

abundance: NA
v_gene: TRBV7-8
j_gene: TRBJ2-1
d_gene: TRBD1
CDR3aa: CASSPWPPGTGTVNEQFF
CDR3nt: TGTGCCAGCAGCCCTTGGCCCCCCGGGACAGGGACTGTTAATGAGCAGTTCTTC

abundance: NA
v_gene: TRBV6-1
j_gene: TRBJ2-5
d_gene: NA
CDR3aa: CASTREPQETQYF
CDR3nt: TGTGCCAGCACACGGGAACCCCAAGAGACCCAGTACTTC

abundance: NA
v_gene: TRBV9
j_gene: TRBJ1-2
d_gene: TRBD1
CDR3aa: CASSVLTGGDGYTF
CDR3nt: TGTGCCAGCAGCGTATTAACAGGGGGCGATGGCTACACCTTC

abundance: NA
v_gene: TRBV6-5
j_gene: TRBJ2-7
d_gene: TRBD1
CDR3aa: CASRPTGGSYEQYF
CDR3nt: TGTGCCAGCAGGCCTACAGGGGGCAGCTACGAGCAGTACTTC

abundance: NA
v_gene: TRBV5-5
j_gene: TRBJ2-7
d_gene: NA
CDR3aa: CASSPGTGEQYF
CDR3nt: TGTGCCAGCAGCCCCGGGACTGGCGAGCAGTACTTC